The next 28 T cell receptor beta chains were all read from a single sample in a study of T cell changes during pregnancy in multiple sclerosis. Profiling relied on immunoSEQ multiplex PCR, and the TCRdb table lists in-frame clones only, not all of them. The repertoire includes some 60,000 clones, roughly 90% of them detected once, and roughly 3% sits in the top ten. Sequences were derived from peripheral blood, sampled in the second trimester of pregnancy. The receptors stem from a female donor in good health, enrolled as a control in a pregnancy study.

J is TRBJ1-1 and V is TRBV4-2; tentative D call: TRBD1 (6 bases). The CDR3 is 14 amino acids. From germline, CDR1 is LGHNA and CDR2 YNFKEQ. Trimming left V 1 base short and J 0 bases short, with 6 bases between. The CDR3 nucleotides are TGTGCCAGCAGCCAAGGGGACATGAACACTGAAGCTTTCTTT. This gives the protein CASSQGDMNTEAFF.

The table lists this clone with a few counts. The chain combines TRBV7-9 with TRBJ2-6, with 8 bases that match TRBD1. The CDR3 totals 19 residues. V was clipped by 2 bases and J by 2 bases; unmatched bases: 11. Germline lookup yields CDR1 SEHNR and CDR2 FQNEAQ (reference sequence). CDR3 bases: TGTGCCAGCAGCTTACCCAGGGGGCCTCACGCGGCTGGGGCCAACGTCCTGACTTTC. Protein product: CASSLPRGPHAAGANVLTF.

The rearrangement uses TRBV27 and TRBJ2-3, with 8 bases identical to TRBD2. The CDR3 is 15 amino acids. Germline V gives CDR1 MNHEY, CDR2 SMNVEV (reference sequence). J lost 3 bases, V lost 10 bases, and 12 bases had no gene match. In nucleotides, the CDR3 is TGTGCCATTTCTAGCGGGCCCCACCGTACAGATACGCAGTATTTT. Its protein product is CAISSGPHRTDTQYF.

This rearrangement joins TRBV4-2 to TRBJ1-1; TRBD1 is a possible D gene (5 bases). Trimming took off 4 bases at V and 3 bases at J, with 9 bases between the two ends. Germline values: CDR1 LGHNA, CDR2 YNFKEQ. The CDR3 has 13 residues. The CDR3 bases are TGTGCCAGCAGCCCATGGGGGGACACTGAAGCTTTCTTT. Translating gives CASSPWGDTEAFF.

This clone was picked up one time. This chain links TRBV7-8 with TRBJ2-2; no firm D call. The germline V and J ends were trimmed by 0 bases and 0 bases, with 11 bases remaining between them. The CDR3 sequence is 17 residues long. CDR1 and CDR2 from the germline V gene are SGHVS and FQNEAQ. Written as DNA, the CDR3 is TGTGCCAGCAGCTTAGCGGCAGGCCGACCGAACACCGGGGAGCTGTTTTTT. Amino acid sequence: CASSLAAGRPNTGELFF.

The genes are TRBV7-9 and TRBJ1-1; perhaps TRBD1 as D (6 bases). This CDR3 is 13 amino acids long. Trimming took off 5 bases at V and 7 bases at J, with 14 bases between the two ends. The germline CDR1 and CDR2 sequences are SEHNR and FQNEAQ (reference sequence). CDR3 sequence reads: CASSRPRTVEAFF. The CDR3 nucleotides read TGTGCCAGCAGCCGCCCCAGGACAGTTGAAGCTTTCTTT.

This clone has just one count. The CDR3 DNA sequence: TGTGCCAGCAGCCAATCCGGGACAGGGACCGGCTACACCTTC. Amino acid sequence: CASSQSGTGTGYTF. The chain employs TRBV16 and TRBJ1-2; TRBD1 matches 9 bases. The CDR3 runs 14 residues. Losses at the gene ends were 0 bases for V and 8 bases for J; bases not matched to a gene: 4. Germline V gene sequence: CDR1 KGHSY, CDR2 FQNENV.

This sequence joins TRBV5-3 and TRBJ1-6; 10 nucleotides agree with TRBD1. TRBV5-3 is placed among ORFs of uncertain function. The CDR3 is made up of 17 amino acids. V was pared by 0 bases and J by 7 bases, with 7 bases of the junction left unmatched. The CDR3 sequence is CARSLVGTGEQNSPLHF. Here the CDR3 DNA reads TGTGCCAGAAGCTTGGTAGGGACAGGGGAGCAAAATTCACCCCTCCACTTT.

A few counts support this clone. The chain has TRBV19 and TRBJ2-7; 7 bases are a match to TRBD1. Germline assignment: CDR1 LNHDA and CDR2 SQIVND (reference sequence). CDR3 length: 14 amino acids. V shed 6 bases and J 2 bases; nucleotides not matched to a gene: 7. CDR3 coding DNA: TGTGCCAGTAGCCTGGGACAGTACCCCTACGAGCAGTACTTC. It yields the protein CASSLGQYPYEQYF.

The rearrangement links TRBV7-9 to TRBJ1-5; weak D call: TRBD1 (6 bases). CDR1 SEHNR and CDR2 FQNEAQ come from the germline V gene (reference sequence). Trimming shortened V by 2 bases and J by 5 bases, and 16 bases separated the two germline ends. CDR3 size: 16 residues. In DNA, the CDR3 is TGTGCCAGCAGCTTATGGGGGCGAGAGGGGGATCAGCCCCAGCATTTT. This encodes CASSLWGREGDQPQHF.

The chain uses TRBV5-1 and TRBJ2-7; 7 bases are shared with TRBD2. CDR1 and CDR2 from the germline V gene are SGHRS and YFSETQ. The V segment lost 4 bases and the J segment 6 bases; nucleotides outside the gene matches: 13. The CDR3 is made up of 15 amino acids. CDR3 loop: CASSPRSGNFREQYF. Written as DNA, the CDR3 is TGCGCCAGCAGCCCGAGAAGCGGGAACTTCCGCGAGCAGTACTTC.

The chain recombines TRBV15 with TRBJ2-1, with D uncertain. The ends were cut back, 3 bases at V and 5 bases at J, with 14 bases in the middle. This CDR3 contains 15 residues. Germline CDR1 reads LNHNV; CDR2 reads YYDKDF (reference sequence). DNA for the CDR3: TGTGCCACCAGCAGGGGTGAACTACCGAACAATGAGCAGTTCTTC. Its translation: CATSRGELPNNEQFF.

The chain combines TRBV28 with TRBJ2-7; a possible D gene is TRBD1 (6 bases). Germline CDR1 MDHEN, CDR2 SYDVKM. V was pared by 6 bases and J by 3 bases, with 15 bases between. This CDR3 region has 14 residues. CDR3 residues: CASRPTGNSYEQYF. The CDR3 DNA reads TGTGCCAGCAGGCCTACAGGGAATAGCTACGAGCAGTACTTC.

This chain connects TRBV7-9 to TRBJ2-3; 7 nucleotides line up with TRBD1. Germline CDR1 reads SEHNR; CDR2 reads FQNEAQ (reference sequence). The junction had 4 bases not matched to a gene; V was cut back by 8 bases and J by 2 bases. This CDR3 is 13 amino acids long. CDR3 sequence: CASRDRATDTQYF. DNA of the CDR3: TGTGCCAGCCGGGACAGAGCCACAGATACGCAGTATTTT.

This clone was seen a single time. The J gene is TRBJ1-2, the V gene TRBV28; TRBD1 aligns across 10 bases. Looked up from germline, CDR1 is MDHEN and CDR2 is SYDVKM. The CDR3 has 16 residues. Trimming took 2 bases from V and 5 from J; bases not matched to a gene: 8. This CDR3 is CASSLMKGQGFYGYTF. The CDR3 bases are TGTGCCAGCAGTTTAATGAAGGGACAGGGGTTTTATGGCTACACCTTC.

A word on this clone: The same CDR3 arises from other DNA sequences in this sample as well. CDR3 nucleotides: TGTGCCAGCAGCCTACAACTTTCTAGCGGAAGGCTATCCAATGAGCAGTTCTTC. It codes for CASSLQLSSGRLSNEQFF. V and J are TRBV2 and TRBJ2-1; 7 nucleotides match TRBD2. The J segment lost 6 bases and the V segment lost 6 bases, leaving 20 bases of the junction unmatched. CDR3 length: 18 amino acids. Germline V gene data show CDR1 as SNHLY and CDR2 as FYNNEI.

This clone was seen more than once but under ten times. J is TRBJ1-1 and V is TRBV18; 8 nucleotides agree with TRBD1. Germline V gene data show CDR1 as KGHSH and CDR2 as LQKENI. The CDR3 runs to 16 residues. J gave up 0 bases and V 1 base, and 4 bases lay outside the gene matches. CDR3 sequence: CASSPRTGIVNTEAFF. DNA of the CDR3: TGTGCCAGCTCACCACGGACAGGGATTGTGAACACTGAAGCTTTCTTT.

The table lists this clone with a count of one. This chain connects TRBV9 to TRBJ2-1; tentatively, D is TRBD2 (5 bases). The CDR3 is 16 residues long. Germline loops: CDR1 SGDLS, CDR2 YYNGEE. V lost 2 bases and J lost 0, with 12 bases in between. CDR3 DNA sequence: TGTGCCAGCAGCGTGTGGAGGACGGGCTCCTACAATGAGCAGTTCTTC. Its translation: CASSVWRTGSYNEQFF.

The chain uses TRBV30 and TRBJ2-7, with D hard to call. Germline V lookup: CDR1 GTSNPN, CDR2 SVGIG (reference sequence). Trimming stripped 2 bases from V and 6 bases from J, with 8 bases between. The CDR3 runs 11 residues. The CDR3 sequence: CAWSPQFEQYF. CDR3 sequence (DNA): TGTGCCTGGAGTCCCCAGTTCGAGCAGTACTTC. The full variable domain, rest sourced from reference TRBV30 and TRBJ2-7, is SQTIHQWPATLVQPVGSPLSLECTVEGTSNPNLYWYRQAAGRGLQLLFYSVGIGQISSEVPQNLSASRPQDRQFILSSKKLLLSDSGFYLCAWSPQFEQYFGPGTRLTVT.

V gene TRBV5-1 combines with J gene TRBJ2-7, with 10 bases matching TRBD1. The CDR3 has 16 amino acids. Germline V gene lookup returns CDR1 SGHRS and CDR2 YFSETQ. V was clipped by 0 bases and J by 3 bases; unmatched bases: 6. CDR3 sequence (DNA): TGCGCCAGCAGCTTGGGGCCGACAGGGGGCAACTACGAGCAGTACTTC. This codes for CASSLGPTGGNYEQYF. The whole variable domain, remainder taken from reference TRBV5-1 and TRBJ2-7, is KAGVTQTPRYLIKTRGQQVTLSCSPISGHRSVSWYQQTPGQGLQFLFEYFSETQRNKGNFPGRFSGRQFSNSRSEMNVSTLELGDSALYLCASSLGPTGGNYEQYFGPGTRLTVT.

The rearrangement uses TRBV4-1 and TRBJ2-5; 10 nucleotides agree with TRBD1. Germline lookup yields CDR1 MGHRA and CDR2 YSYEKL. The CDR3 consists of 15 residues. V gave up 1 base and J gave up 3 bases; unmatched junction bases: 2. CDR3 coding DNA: TGCGCCAGCAGCCAAGGGACAGGGGGGGAAGAGACCCAGTACTTC. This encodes CASSQGTGGEETQYF.

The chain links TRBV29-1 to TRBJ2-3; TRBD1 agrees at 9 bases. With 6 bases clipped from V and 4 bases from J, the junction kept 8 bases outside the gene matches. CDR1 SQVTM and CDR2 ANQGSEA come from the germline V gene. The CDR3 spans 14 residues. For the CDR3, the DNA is TGCAGCGTCGTACAGGGGGCCGGGGCAGATACGCAGTATTTT. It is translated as CSVVQGAGADTQYF.

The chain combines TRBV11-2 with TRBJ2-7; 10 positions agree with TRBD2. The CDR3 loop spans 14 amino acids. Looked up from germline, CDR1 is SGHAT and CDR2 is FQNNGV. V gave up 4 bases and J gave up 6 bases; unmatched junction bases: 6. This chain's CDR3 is CASSSSSGGLEQYF. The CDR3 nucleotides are TGTGCCAGCAGCTCTTCTAGCGGGGGTCTCGAGCAGTACTTC.

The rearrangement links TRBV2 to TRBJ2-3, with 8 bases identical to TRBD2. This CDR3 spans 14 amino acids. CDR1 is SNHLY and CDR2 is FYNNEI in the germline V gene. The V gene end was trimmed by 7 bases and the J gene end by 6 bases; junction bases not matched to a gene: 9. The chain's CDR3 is CASNSGVRGDTQYF. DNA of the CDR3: TGTGCCAGCAATAGCGGGGTTAGAGGGGATACGCAGTATTTT.

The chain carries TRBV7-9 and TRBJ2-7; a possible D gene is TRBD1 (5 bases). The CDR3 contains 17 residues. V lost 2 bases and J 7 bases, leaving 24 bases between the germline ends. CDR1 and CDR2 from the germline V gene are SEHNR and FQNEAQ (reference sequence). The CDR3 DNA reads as TGTGCCAGCAGCTTACGAACCACAGGAGTACGAATCGGGGAGCAGTACTTC. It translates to CASSLRTTGVRIGEQYF.

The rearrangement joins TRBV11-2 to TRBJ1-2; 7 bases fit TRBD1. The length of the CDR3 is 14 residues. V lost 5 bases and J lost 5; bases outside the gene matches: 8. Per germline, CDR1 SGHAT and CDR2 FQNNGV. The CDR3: CASSPRDSSYGYTF. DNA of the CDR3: TGTGCCAGCAGCCCCCGGGACAGCTCTTATGGCTACACCTTC.

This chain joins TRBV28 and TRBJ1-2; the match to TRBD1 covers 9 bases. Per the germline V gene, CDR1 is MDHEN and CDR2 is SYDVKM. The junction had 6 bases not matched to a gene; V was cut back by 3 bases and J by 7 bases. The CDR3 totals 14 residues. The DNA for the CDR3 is TGTGCCAGCAGTTTTGATGGGACAGGGATTGGCTACACCTTC. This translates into CASSFDGTGIGYTF.

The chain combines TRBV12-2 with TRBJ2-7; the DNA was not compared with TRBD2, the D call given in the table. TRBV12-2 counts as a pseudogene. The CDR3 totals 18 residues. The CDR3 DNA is TGTGCAAGTCGCCTCGGGACTAGCGCCGGCCCGAGAAACTACGAGCAGTACTTC. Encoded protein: CASRLGTSAGPRNYEQYF.